The 28 T cell receptor beta chains in this list originate from one sample, sequenced in a study of CD8 T cells in Susac syndrome. It was with random hexamers that roughly 0.5 to 1 ug RNA was reverse transcribed. TCRdb passed the immunoSEQ multiplex PCR reads through MiXCR, listing each CDR3 protein once. The profile shows approximately 180,000 distinct CDR3 sequences, around nine tenths of them singletons. Input material: CD4+ T cells from PBMCs. The receptors shown here come from a human donor with Susac syndrome.

This chain connects TRBV3-1 to TRBJ2-7; D is unresolved. Germline V gene lookup returns CDR1 LGHDT and CDR2 YNNKEL (reference sequence). CDR3 length: 13 amino acids. V gave up 1 base and J gave up 6 bases, with 10 bases separating them. CDR3 nucleotide sequence: TGTGCCAGCAGCCAAGTACCGTCTAGCGAGCAGTACTTC. It codes for CASSQVPSSEQYF.

The chain couples TRBV20-1 to TRBJ2-7; D unresolved. The CDR3 consists of 10 residues. V lost 5 bases, J lost 6 bases, and 8 bases lay in between. CDR1 DFQATT and CDR2 SNEGSKA come from the germline V gene (reference sequence). Here the CDR3 DNA reads TGCAGTGCTCCCGACGGCGAGCAGTACTTC. This codes for CSAPDGEQYF.

This chain uses TRBV12-3 or TRBV12-4 with TRBJ2-1; 8 nucleotides line up with TRBD2. J gave up 5 bases and V 10 bases, and 10 bases lay outside the gene matches. The CDR3 spans 14 residues. The CDR3 is CAISEVAGNNEQFF. DNA for the CDR3: TGTGCCATCTCCGAGGTAGCGGGAAACAATGAGCAGTTCTTC.

This clonotype was observed a handful of times. The V and J genes are TRBV6-5 and TRBJ2-1; TRBD2 agrees at 10 bases. The CDR3 extends over 16 amino acids. Per germline, CDR1 MNHEY and CDR2 SVGAGI. Trimming at V came to 4 bases and at J to 4 bases, leaving 7 bases not matched to a gene. The CDR3 loop is CASSSLAGVSYNEQFF. CDR3 nucleotide sequence: TGTGCCAGCAGTTCGCTAGCGGGAGTTTCGTACAATGAGCAGTTCTTC.

The rearrangement links TRBV4-2 to TRBJ1-6; no definite D call. The V and J ends lost 0 bases and 10 bases respectively, with 4 bases between them. CDR1 is LGHNA, CDR2 YNFKEQ, per germline. The CDR3 contains 12 residues. The CDR3 spells CASSQERSPLHF. DNA of the CDR3: TGTGCCAGCAGCCAAGAAAGGTCACCCCTCCACTTT.

This sequence joins TRBV9 and TRBJ2-3; TRBD1 matches 9 bases. CDR1 and CDR2 (germline): SGDLS, YYNGEE. The junction had 1 base not matched to a gene; V was cut back by 0 bases and J by 5 bases. CDR3 length: 14 residues. Here the CDR3 reads CASSVETGGDTQYF. The CDR3 region has the DNA TGTGCCAGCAGCGTAGAGACAGGGGGAGATACGCAGTATTTT. Drawing the rest from reference TRBV9 and TRBJ2-3, the complete variable domain is DSGVTQTPKHLITATGQRVTLRCSPRSGDLSVYWYQQSLDQGLQFLIQYYNGEERAKGNILERFSAQQFPDLHSELNLSSLELGDSALYFCASSVETGGDTQYFGPGTRLTVL.

The CDR3 bases are TGTGCCAGCACCCAAAATAGACAGGGGGCGAACTATGGCTACACCTTC. Encoded protein: CASTQNRQGANYGYTF. The V call is TRBV18, the J call TRBJ1-2, with 10 positions matching TRBD1. This CDR3 has 16 amino acids. Germline trimming cut 8 bases from V and 2 bases from J; bases unmatched to any gene: 11. Germline V gene lookup returns CDR1 KGHSH and CDR2 LQKENI.

This clonotype was counted only a few times. The chain uses TRBV6-5 and TRBJ2-6, with D possibly TRBD1 on 5 matching bases. CDR1 is MNHEY and CDR2 is SVGAGI in the germline V gene. This CDR3 has 15 residues. Trimming stripped 2 bases from V and 3 bases from J, with 8 bases between. CDR3 residues: CASSYSRDGANVLTF. The CDR3 region has the DNA TGTGCCAGCAGTTACAGCAGGGATGGGGCCAACGTCCTGACTTTC.

This clonotype occurred once. The chain couples TRBV4-1 to TRBJ2-5, with D possibly being TRBD1 (6 bases). This CDR3 region has 21 residues. The germline CDR1 and CDR2 sequences are MGHRA and YSYEKL. V was cut by 3 bases and J by 0 bases, with 29 bases left in between. CDR3: CASSHPDFGPGQTVHQETQYF. CDR3 in DNA: TGCGCCAGCAGCCACCCCGATTTCGGGCCTGGACAGACAGTACACCAAGAGACCCAGTACTTC.

V gene TRBV24-1 combines with J gene TRBJ2-1; 7 bases map to TRBD2. After removal of 5 bases from V and 4 bases from J, the junction contained 4 bases not matched to a gene. Germline CDR1 and CDR2: KGHDR and SFDVKD. This CDR3 comprises 14 residues. The CDR3 DNA reads TGTGCCACCAGTGTGGGGGGGAGTTACAATGAGCAGTTCTTC. Its protein product is CATSVGGSYNEQFF.

This clonotype showed up just once. J is TRBJ2-3 and V is TRBV20-1; D remains unclear. Germline V gives CDR1 DFQATT, CDR2 SNEGSKA (reference sequence). The V and J ends lost 6 bases and 0 bases respectively, with 7 bases between them. This CDR3 has 12 amino acids. CDR3 bases: TGCAGTGCAAAGCCTAGCACAGATACGCAGTATTTT. Amino acids: CSAKPSTDTQYF.

This chain connects TRBV12-3 or TRBV12-4 to TRBJ1-1, with D maybe TRBD1 (5 bases). With 1 base removed from V and 0 bases from J, the gap between germline ends came to 12 bases. This CDR3 comprises 16 residues. CDR3: CASSLGQPNMNTEAFF. The CDR3 DNA reads TGTGCCAGCAGTTTAGGACAGCCCAACATGAACACTGAAGCTTTCTTT.

The V and J genes are TRBV27 and TRBJ2-7; D is possibly TRBD1 or TRBD2 (5 bases each). The V gene lost 2 bases and the J gene lost 2 bases, with 13 bases spanning the gap. CDR3 size: 15 residues. CDR1 is MNHEY and CDR2 is SMNVEV in the germline V gene (reference sequence). The CDR3 loop reads CASSLTRDGTYEQYF. The CDR3 DNA is TGTGCCAGCAGTTTAACCCGGGACGGCACCTACGAGCAGTACTTC.

The chain joins TRBV19 to TRBJ2-3; 10 bases agree with TRBD1. The germline CDR1 and CDR2 sequences are LNHDA and SQIVND (reference sequence). This CDR3 spans 15 amino acids. J was trimmed by 5 bases and V by 3 bases; bases with no gene match: 5. CDR3 in DNA: TGTGCCAGTAGTATCCCCAGGACAGGGGGAGATACGCAGTATTTT. Amino acids: CASSIPRTGGDTQYF.

The J gene is TRBJ2-7, the V gene TRBV5-1; D perhaps matches TRBD2 (6 bases). The CDR3 sequence is 15 residues long. V shed 6 bases and J shed 2 bases, with 18 bases lying between them. CDR1 is SGHRS, CDR2 YFSETQ, per germline. CDR3 amino acids: CASTLSGTSTYEQYF. The CDR3 DNA reads TGCGCCAGCACCCTATCCGGGACTTCAACCTACGAGCAGTACTTC.

The V call is TRBV5-1, the J call TRBJ1-2, with unresolved D. The CDR3 spans 12 residues. V was pared by 0 bases and J by 8 bases, with 8 bases between. Germline assignment: CDR1 SGHRS and CDR2 YFSETQ. CDR3 sequence (DNA): TGCGCCAGCAGCTTGGACGTGCACGGCTACACCTTC. This sequence encodes CASSLDVHGYTF.

The chain couples TRBV5-1 to TRBJ2-1; TRBD2 agrees at 10 bases. Trimming took 0 bases from V and 8 from J; bases not matched to a gene: 8. Germline V gene data show CDR1 as SGHRS and CDR2 as YFSETQ. This CDR3 has 16 residues. CDR3 sequence (DNA): TGCGCCAGCAGCTTGGAGCGGGAGGGCCTTGGAGATGAGCAGTTCTTC. It is translated as CASSLEREGLGDEQFF.

The sample holds one count of this clonotype. The chain uses TRBV3-1 and TRBJ2-7; 11 bases match TRBD2. With 3 bases clipped from V and 0 bases from J, the junction kept 1 base outside the gene matches. CDR3 length: 15 residues. Germline lookup yields CDR1 LGHDT and CDR2 YNNKEL (reference sequence). CDR3 region: CASSQGTSGSYEQYF. CDR3 in DNA: TGTGCCAGCAGCCAGGGGACTAGCGGCTCCTACGAGCAGTACTTC.

This clonotype was observed a handful of times. The J gene is TRBJ2-1, the V gene TRBV20-1; 10 nucleotides align to TRBD2. The ends lost 2 bases at V and 7 bases at J; junction bases unmatched: 5. Germline V gene sequence: CDR1 DFQATT, CDR2 SNEGSKA (reference sequence). The CDR3 is 14 residues long. The CDR3: CSARTSGIVNEQFF. The CDR3 DNA follows: TGCAGTGCTAGAACTAGCGGGATTGTAAATGAGCAGTTCTTC.

V usage is TRBV20-1 and J usage is TRBJ2-5, with D possibly TRBD1 on 7 matching bases. The ends were cut back, 4 bases at V and 1 base at J, with 16 bases in the middle. Germline V gene data show CDR1 as DFQATT and CDR2 as SNEGSKA (reference sequence). The CDR3 is made up of 15 amino acids. The CDR3 nucleotides are TGCAGTGCTAACAGGGGCGGAGGGTTCCAAGAGACCCAGTACTTC. Translating it yields CSANRGGGFQETQYF.

This chain uses TRBV10-3 with TRBJ2-7; D is undetermined. CDR1 and CDR2 (germline): ENHRY, SYGVKD. The germline V and J ends were trimmed by 5 bases and 2 bases, with 4 bases remaining between them. This CDR3 spans 11 amino acids. In DNA, the CDR3 is TGTGCCATCAGTACCACCTACGAGCAGTACTTC. This translates into CAISTTYEQYF.

V usage is TRBV5-1 and J usage is TRBJ1-1; 7 positions agree with TRBD1. Per the germline V gene, CDR1 is SGHRS and CDR2 is YFSETQ. The CDR3 contains 16 residues. V trimming: 0 bases; J trimming: 1 base; junction bases outside the gene matches: 6. The CDR3 protein is CASSLGRTGKNTEAFF. The CDR3 DNA reads TGCGCCAGCAGCTTGGGGCGGACAGGAAAGAACACTGAAGCTTTCTTT. Looking up the rest from reference TRBV5-1 and TRBJ1-1 gives the full variable domain: KAGVTQTPRYLIKTRGQQVTLSCSPISGHRSVSWYQQTPGQGLQFLFEYFSETQRNKGNFPGRFSGRQFSNSRSEMNVSTLELGDSALYLCASSLGRTGKNTEAFFGQGTRLTVV.

This sequence joins TRBV6-4 and TRBJ1-1; D not resolved. The V gene's germline CDR1 is MRHNA and CDR2 SNTAGT. Between the trimmed V and J ends, which lost 2 bases and 3 bases, there was a span of 10 bases. This CDR3 spans 14 amino acids. CDR3 sequence reads: CASSDERGYTEAFF. CDR3 DNA sequence: TGTGCCAGCAGTGACGAGAGAGGCTACACTGAAGCTTTCTTT.

V gene TRBV29-1 combines with J gene TRBJ2-1; 8 bases match TRBD2. Germline CDR1 and CDR2: SQVTM and ANQGSEA. J gave up 6 bases and V 4 bases, and 11 bases lay outside the gene matches. This CDR3 region has 15 residues. The CDR3 reads CSVGFRLAGGNEQFF. The CDR3 bases are TGCAGCGTTGGGTTCCGGCTAGCGGGTGGCAATGAGCAGTTCTTC.

The V and J genes are TRBV9 and TRBJ2-1, with 10 bases fitting TRBD1. Germline trimming cut 6 bases from V and 9 bases from J; bases unmatched to any gene: 15. This CDR3 has 16 residues. Per germline, CDR1 SGDLS and CDR2 YYNGEE. CDR3 bases: TGTGCCAGCACCCGAGTTCCGGGACAGGGGATCGGTGAGCAGTTCTTC. This codes for CASTRVPGQGIGEQFF.

This chain connects TRBV12-3 or TRBV12-4 to TRBJ1-5, with D possibly TRBD1 on 5 matching bases. V lost 4 bases to trimming and J lost 4 bases, with 17 bases between them. This CDR3 comprises 16 residues. In DNA, the CDR3 is TGTGCCAGCAGTTCTAATTCCGGGACCCCTAATCAGCCCCAGCATTTT. Translating it yields CASSSNSGTPNQPQHF.

This sequence joins TRBV7-9 and TRBJ2-3; D possibly corresponds to TRBD1 (6 bases). There are 16 residues in the CDR3. V was pared by 1 base and J by 2 bases, with 13 bases between. The V gene's germline CDR1 is SEHNR and CDR2 FQNEAQ (reference sequence). This CDR3 reads CASSLGVGANTDTQYF. The CDR3, as DNA: TGTGCCAGCAGCTTAGGGGTGGGGGCGAACACAGATACGCAGTATTTT.

V gene TRBV5-4 combines with J gene TRBJ2-7, with D possibly matching TRBD1 (5 bases). Per the germline V gene, CDR1 is SGHNT and CDR2 is YYREEE (reference sequence). The V end lost 4 bases, the J end lost 2 bases, and 16 bases lay between the germline ends. This CDR3 has 15 amino acids. The CDR3 here is CASSLPGNSAYEQYF. CDR3 sequence (DNA): TGTGCCAGCAGCCTCCCAGGGAATTCAGCCTACGAGCAGTACTTC.